This entry is about one TCR beta chain. Its antigen is not identified. Assay used: immunoSEQ multiplex PCR; TCRdb lists only in-frame clones, some missing. This sample yields 55,000 to 65,000 clones, of which more than 70% are seen a single time; 2.9% belongs to the top ten. This entry belongs to a study of radiotherapy plus CTLA-4 blockade in lung cancer. Study-wide results and limits: Strongest reported response predictors: early blood clone changes and post-radiation interferon-beta. The study found tumor-derived TCR clones expanded in blood after radiotherapy plus ipilimumab.

The source material was peripheral blood, sampled from a patient treated with radiotherapy plus ipilimumab. This receptor was identified in a human donor with non-small cell lung cancer who had a complete response to radiotherapy plus ipilimumab.

CDR3 loop: CASSPAVSSYNSPLHF. The CDR3 DNA reads as TGTGCCAGTAGTCCCGCGGTGAGCTCCTATAATTCACCCCTCCACTTT. The rearrangement uses TRBV19 and TRBJ1-6; D not resolved. Germline CDR1 is LNHDA and CDR2 is SQIVND (reference sequence). The germline V and J ends were trimmed by 5 bases and 0 bases, with 11 bases remaining between them. The CDR3 extends over 16 amino acids.